Listed below are T cell receptor beta chains from one sample, sequenced in a study of cytomegalovirus exposure and HLA in healthy donors. Method: immunoSEQ multiplex PCR; TCRdb's copy keeps in-frame clones and lacks some. Of about 110,000 clones listed, around 80% are singletons. Source material: PBMCs. These TCRs come from a man in his fifties in good health and CMV-seronegative. Each CDR3 is given with its conserved first and last residue. A D gene is named only where the DNA matches it firmly. The listing skips clone size in some rows; elsewhere it reads once, few, many or a size class.

V	J	size	D	DNA	CDR3
TRBV6-5	TRBJ2-5	.	.	TGTGCCACCTCCCAGGGGGAGACCCAGTACTTC	CATSQGETQYF
TRBV9	TRBJ2-1	.	TRBD2	TGTGCCAGCAGCGCCGAGCGGGACTCATACAATGAGCAGTTCTTC	CASSAERDSYNEQFF
TRBV12-5	TRBJ2-7	.	TRBD2	TGTGCTAGTGTAAACTCAGCGGGAGGTTCGTACGAGCAGTACTTC	CASVNSAGGSYEQYF
TRBV9	TRBJ1-2	.	.	TGTGCCAGCAGCGGGCCCGGCTACACCTTC	CASSGPGYTF
TRBV7-9	TRBJ2-7	few	TRBD1	TGTGCCAGCAGCCCCGACAGGGGACAGGGCCGTCGGGAGCAGTACTTC	CASSPDRGQGRREQYF
TRBV7-9	TRBJ1-3	once	TRBD1	TGTGCCAGCAGCGGACGGGACAGCTCTGGAAACACCATATATTTT	CASSGRDSSGNTIYF
TRBV7-2	TRBJ2-2	.	.	TGTGCCAGCAGCTTAGTTAGTACTGACACCGGGGAGCTGTTTTTT	CASSLVSTDTGELFF
TRBV9	TRBJ1-4	.	.	TGTGCCAGCAGCGTAGGTGACTCCCCGCGAAAACTGTTTTTT	CASSVGDSPRKLFF
TRBV6-5	TRBJ1-2	.	TRBD1	TGTGCCAGCAGCCAGACAGGGGGAGATGGCTACACCTTC	CASSQTGGDGYTF
TRBV6-5	TRBJ1-1	.	.	TGTGCCAGCAGCCCCCGCGTACGGGGTGAAGCTTTCTTT	CASSPRVRGEAFF
TRBV7-3	TRBJ2-2	.	.	TGTGCCAGCAGCCCATGGCAGGGCGGCGGGGAGCTGTTTTTT	CASSPWQGGGELFF
TRBV7-2	TRBJ1-5	.	.	TGTGCCAGCAGCCTCAGGGTGGGTCAGCCCCAGCATTTT	CASSLRVGQPQHF
TRBV4-3	TRBJ1-2	few	.	TGCGCCAGCAGCCAAGACAGGGGTCACTATGGCTACACCTTC	CASSQDRGHYGYTF
TRBV6-1	TRBJ2-3	.	TRBD2	TGTGCCAGCAGTGAAGGGCTAGCGGAAAGCACAGATACGCAGTATTTT	CASSEGLAESTDTQYF
TRBV19	TRBJ1-2	.	TRBD1	TGTGCCAGTAGTATGGAGGACAGGGTGGACTATGGCTACACCTTC	CASSMEDRVDYGYTF
TRBV7-2	TRBJ2-7	.	TRBD2	TGTGCCAGCAGCCCAGGACTAGCGGATCTCTACGAGCAGTACTTC	CASSPGLADLYEQYF
TRBV5-1	TRBJ1-6	few	TRBD1	TGCGCCAGCAGCTTGGGACAGGGGGCGAGGGATTCACCCCTCCACTTT	CASSLGQGARDSPLHF
TRBV7-9	TRBJ1-1	once	TRBD1	TGTGCCAGCAGCCGGCTTCCGGGACAGGGGGCCTTGAACACTGAAGCTTTCTTT	CASSRLPGQGALNTEAFF
TRBV5-4	TRBJ1-4	once	.	TGTGCCAGCAGCGGGGCTGGGGGGGCTAATGAAAAACTGTTTTTT	CASSGAGGANEKLFF
TRBV7-9	TRBJ2-5	.	.	TGTGCCAGCAGCCCCAAATCACACGGGGGTTGGGAGACCCAGTACTTC	CASSPKSHGGWETQYF
TRBV5-6	TRBJ1-5	.	.	TGTGCCAGCAGCCTCCCGCCGCAGGGGAAACCTAGCAATCAGCCCCAGCATTTT	CASSLPPQGKPSNQPQHF
TRBV7-3	TRBJ2-1	.	TRBD2	TGTGCCAGCAGCCCTCAGTCCGGGGGGACGTACAATGAGCAGTTCTTC	CASSPQSGGTYNEQFF
TRBV7-6	TRBJ2-1	few	.	TGTGCCAGCAGCTTATCATTCTCAGTGGAGTACAATGAGCAGTTCTTC	CASSLSFSVEYNEQFF
TRBV28	TRBJ2-7	few	.	TGTGCCAGCTCTGCAGCGGTCGAGCAGTACTTC	CASSAAVEQYF
TRBV7-3	TRBJ1-3	.	.	TGTGCCAGCAGCTTAAGTCGGAGCTCTGGAAACACCATATATTTT	CASSLSRSSGNTIYF
TRBV4-1	TRBJ2-7	.	TRBD1	TGCGCCAGCAGCCAAGTGGAGACAGGGGGCGACGAGCAGTACTTC	CASSQVETGGDEQYF
TRBV4-3	TRBJ2-7	.	TRBD1	TGCGCCAGCAGCCAAGACCGGGACAGGTCCTACGAGCAGTACTTC	CASSQDRDRSYEQYF
TRBV29-1	TRBJ2-3	.	.	TGCAGCGTTGAAGACCGGAGGGCACACTTTAGCACAGATACGCAGTATTTT	CSVEDRRAHFSTDTQYF
TRBV28	TRBJ2-7	.	TRBD1	TGTGCCAGCAGTTTATTCGGGACAGGGTTTTCCTACGAGCAGTACTTC	CASSLFGTGFSYEQYF
TRBV11-2	TRBJ2-3	.	.	TGTGCCAGCAGCCAACCGGGACTCCCAGGGAATACGCAGTATTTT	CASSQPGLPGNTQYF
TRBV4-3	TRBJ1-1	.	TRBD1	TGCGCCAGCAGCCAAGAAGGGAGTGACAGGGGGCGCAGCACTGAAGCTTTCTTT	CASSQEGSDRGRSTEAFF
TRBV7-6	TRBJ2-5	.	.	TGTGCCAGCAGCTTCGGACTCTCCCCGGGGGAGACCCAGTACTTC	CASSFGLSPGETQYF
TRBV28	TRBJ1-2	.	.	TGTGCCAGCAGTTTACGCTCGTACGGGGAAGGCTACACCTTC	CASSLRSYGEGYTF
TRBV28	TRBJ1-1	.	.	TGTGCCAGCAGTCTCGACAGCCCCCCACCCGCTTTCTTT	CASSLDSPPPAFF
TRBV7-3	TRBJ2-3	.	.	TGTGCCAGCAGCTTGTCCGGCGGCGGTCGAGTTGGAGATACGCAGTATTTT	CASSLSGGGRVGDTQYF
TRBV30	TRBJ1-2	.	.	TGTGCCTGGAGTCCGGGACTTGGTGGCTACACCTTC	CAWSPGLGGYTF
TRBV18	TRBJ2-7	.	TRBD1	TGTGCCAGCTCACCTTTCCGGGGACAGGGTTCCGAGCAGTACTTC	CASSPFRGQGSEQYF
TRBV13	TRBJ2-7	.	TRBD1	TGTGCCAGCAGCGGGACAGAGAGCTCCTACGAGCAGTACTTC	CASSGTESSYEQYF
TRBV19	TRBJ1-3	.	.	TGTGCCAGTAGTAATACAGGGATCTCTGGAAACACCATATATTTT	CASSNTGISGNTIYF
TRBV6-5	TRBJ2-5	.	.	TGTGCCAGCGCCGCGCTAGAAGAAGAGACCCAGTACTTC	CASAALEEETQYF
TRBV7-9	TRBJ1-1	.	TRBD1	TGTGCCAGCAGCACAGGACAGGGTTTAGACACTGAAGCTTTCTTT	CASSTGQGLDTEAFF